The sequence of this T cell receptor (beta chain) was determined in a study of OX40 agonist ivuxolimab in advanced cancers. Study-level findings and limits: CD8+ T cells were the subset that, on average, had more expanded clones than CD4+.

The table came from immunoSEQ multiplex PCR; TCRdb's copy has only in-frame clones and leaves some out. The sample consists of about 61,000 clones, about 90% of them appearing once. The table lists this clone with a count of one. What it binds is unknown. V lost 4 bases and J 0 bases, leaving 2 bases between the germline ends. This CDR3 contains 12 residues. Per germline, CDR1 MGHRA and CDR2 YSYEKL. This clonotype originated in an adult with an advanced solid tumor such as melanoma, head and neck, liver or kidney cancer. Sequences were derived from CD4+ or CD8+ T cells sorted from blood, sampled in a trial of the OX40 agonist ivuxolimab. The chain employs TRBV4-1 and TRBJ2-3; D gene unclear. The CDR3 loop reads CASSLSTDTQYF. The DNA for the CDR3 is TGCGCCAGCAGCCTCAGCACAGATACGCAGTATTTT.